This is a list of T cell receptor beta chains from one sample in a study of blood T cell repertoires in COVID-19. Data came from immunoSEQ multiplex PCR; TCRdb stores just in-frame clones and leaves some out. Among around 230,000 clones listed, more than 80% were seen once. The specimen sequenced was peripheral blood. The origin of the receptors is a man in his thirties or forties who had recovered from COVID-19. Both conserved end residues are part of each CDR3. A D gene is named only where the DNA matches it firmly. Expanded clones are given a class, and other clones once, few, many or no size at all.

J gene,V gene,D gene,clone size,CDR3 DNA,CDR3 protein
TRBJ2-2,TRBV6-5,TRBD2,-,TGTGCCAGCCGGCGGGGGGGGGCAGACACCGGGGAGCTGTTTTTT,CASRRGGADTGELFF
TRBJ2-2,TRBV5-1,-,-,TGCGCCAGCAGCAGCTCGAGGCTGGCGAACACCGGGGAGCTGTTTTTT,CASSSSRLANTGELFF
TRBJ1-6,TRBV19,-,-,TGTGCCAGTAGAGCGGTGGTATTTTATAATTCACCCCTCCACTTT,CASRAVVFYNSPLHF
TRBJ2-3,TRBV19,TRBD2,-,TGTGCCAGTAGTCGCGGGGGGGCCATGGTCACAGATACGCAGTATTTT,CASSRGGAMVTDTQYF
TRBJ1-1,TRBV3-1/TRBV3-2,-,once,TGTGCCAGCAGCCCTCCATGGGGGCAAACTGAAGCTTTCTTT,CASSPPWGQTEAFF
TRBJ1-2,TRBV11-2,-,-,TGTGCCAGCAGCCCCAGGCTGGACTATGGCTACACCTTC,CASSPRLDYGYTF
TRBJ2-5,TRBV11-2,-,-,TGTGCCAGCAGCTTAATGGGAGGGGGGAACCAAGAGACCCAGTACTTC,CASSLMGGGNQETQYF
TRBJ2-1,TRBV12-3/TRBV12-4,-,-,TGTGCCAGCAGTTTGAGAAACAGCAATGAGCAGTTCTTC,CASSLRNSNEQFF
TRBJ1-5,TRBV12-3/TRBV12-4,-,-,TGTGCCAGCAGTTTCAGGGAACATCAGCCCCAGCATTTT,CASSFREHQPQHF
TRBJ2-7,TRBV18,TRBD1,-,TGTGCCAGCCAAACCGGGACAGGGGACTACGAGCAGTACTTC,CASQTGTGDYEQYF
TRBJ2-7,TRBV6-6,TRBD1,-,TGTGCCAGCAAGGGACAGGGGATGAACGAGCAGTACTTC,CASKGQGMNEQYF
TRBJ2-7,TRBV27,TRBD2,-,TGTGCCAGCAGTTCAGGACTAGCGGGGGCCGTACTCTACGAGCAGTACTTC,CASSSGLAGAVLYEQYF
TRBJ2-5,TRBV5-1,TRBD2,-,TGCGCCAGCAGGACTAGCGGGGGGTCGGTTCAGGAGACCCAGTACTTC,CASRTSGGSVQETQYF
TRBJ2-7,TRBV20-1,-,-,TGCAGTGCCGGCGCAAGAGGGGAGCAGTACTTC,CSAGARGEQYF
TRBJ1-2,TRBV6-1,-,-,TGTGCCAGCAGTGAACTGGAGGGCTATGGCTACACCTTC,CASSELEGYGYTF
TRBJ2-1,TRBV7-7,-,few,TGTGCCAGCAGCATGGGGGGTTACAATGAGCAGTTCTTC,CASSMGGYNEQFF
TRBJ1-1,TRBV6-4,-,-,TGTGCCAGCAGGGACCTCCTCCCCGAACTCTGGAACACTGAAGCTTTCTTT,CASRDLLPELWNTEAFF
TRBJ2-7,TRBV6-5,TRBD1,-,TGTGCCAGCAGTCGACAGGGGAGGGAGCAGTACTTC,CASSRQGREQYF
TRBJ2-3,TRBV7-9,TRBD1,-,TGTGCCAGCAGCTTGGGACAGGTGGCAGATACGCAGTATTTT,CASSLGQVADTQYF
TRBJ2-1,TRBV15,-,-,TGTGCCACCAGCAGAGCCCCAGCTAGCCCAAATGAGCAGTTCTTC,CATSRAPASPNEQFF
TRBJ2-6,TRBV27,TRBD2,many,TGTGCCAGCAGAACCGAGGGACTAGCTTATGAGGCCAACGTCCTGACTTTC,CASRTEGLAYEANVLTF
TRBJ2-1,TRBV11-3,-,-,TGTGCCAGCAGCGCCATGGGTGCGGGCCACTACAATGAGCAGTTCTTC,CASSAMGAGHYNEQFF
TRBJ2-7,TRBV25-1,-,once,TGTGCCACTACGGGACACCGTTACGAGCAGTACTTC,CATTGHRYEQYF
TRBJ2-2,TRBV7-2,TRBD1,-,TGTGCCAGCAGCCGGTGGACAGGGGCAGACGGGGAGCTGTTTTTT,CASSRWTGADGELFF
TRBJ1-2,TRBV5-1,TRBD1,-,TGCGCCAGCAGCTTGGGTGAGGCAGGGGGGTATGGCTACACCTTC,CASSLGEAGGYGYTF
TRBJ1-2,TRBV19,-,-,TGTGCCAGTAGTATGTATATTTTTCTTCGGGCAGAGGGCGATTATGGCTACACCTTC,CASSMYIFLRAEGDYGYTF
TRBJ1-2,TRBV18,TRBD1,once,TGTGCCAGCTCACCGGACAGGGTGTATGGCTACACCTTC,CASSPDRVYGYTF
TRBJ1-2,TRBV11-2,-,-,TGTGCCAGCAGCTGGGGGGGGACTAACTATGGCTACACCTTC,CASSWGGTNYGYTF
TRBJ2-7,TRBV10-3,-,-,TGTGCCATCAGTGATCCCTTCACCGGCAGGCGCGAGCAGTACTTC,CAISDPFTGRREQYF
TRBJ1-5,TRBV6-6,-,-,TGTGCCAGCAGCCAGGATATGGCGGGAGGGCCCCAGCATTTT,CASSQDMAGGPQHF
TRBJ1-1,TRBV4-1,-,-,TGCGCCAGCAGCCAGGAGACAGTTAGGGGTAACACTGAAGCTTTCTTT,CASSQETVRGNTEAFF
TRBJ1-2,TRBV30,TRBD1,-,TGTGCCTGGAACCGCAGGGGGCGCAGCTATGGCTACACCTTC,CAWNRRGRSYGYTF
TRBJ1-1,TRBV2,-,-,TGTGCCAGCAGTGCGGTTGAAGCTTTCTTT,CASSAVEAFF
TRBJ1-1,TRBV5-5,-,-,TGTGCCAGCAGCTTGTTGACAGGAGGACACACTGAAGCTTTCTTT,CASSLLTGGHTEAFF
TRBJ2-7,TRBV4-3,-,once,TGCGCCAGCAGCCAAGATTTCTCAGGGAAGTCCTACGAGCAGTACTTC,CASSQDFSGKSYEQYF
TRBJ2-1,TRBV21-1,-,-,TGTGCCAGCAGCAAAGTCAGGGGAACCTACAATGAGCAGTTCTTC,CASSKVRGTYNEQFF
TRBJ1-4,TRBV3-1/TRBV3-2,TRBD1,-,TGTGCCAGCAGACATCCGCTTACAGGGGGTGAAAAACTGTTTTTT,CASRHPLTGGEKLFF
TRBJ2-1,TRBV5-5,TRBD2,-,TGTGCCAGCAGCCTATGGGAGGGAATCTACAATGAGCAGTTCTTC,CASSLWEGIYNEQFF
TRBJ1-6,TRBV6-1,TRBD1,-,TGTGCCAGCAGTTCCGACAGGGGCAGCTCACCCCTCCACTTT,CASSSDRGSSPLHF
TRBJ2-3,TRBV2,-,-,TGTGCCAGCAGTACAAGACAGGCTAGCACAGATACGCAGTATTTT,CASSTRQASTDTQYF
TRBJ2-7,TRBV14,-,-,TGTGCCAGCTCGATCACAGGGAGACAGTACTTC,CASSITGRQYF
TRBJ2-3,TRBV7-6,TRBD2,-,TGTGCCAGCAGCTTATTGTTCGGGCTAGCGGGGGCTTTAGGCTCAGATACGCAGTATTTT,CASSLLFGLAGALGSDTQYF
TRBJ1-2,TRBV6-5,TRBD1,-,TGTGCCAGTCGACAGGGTTTCGGCTACACCTTC,CASRQGFGYTF
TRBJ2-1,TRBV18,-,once,TGTGCCAGCTCACCACGACAGGACAATGAGCAGTTCTTC,CASSPRQDNEQFF
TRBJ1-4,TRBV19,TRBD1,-,TGTGCCAGTAGTATCTGGACAGGGGGTGAAAAACTGTTTTTT,CASSIWTGGEKLFF
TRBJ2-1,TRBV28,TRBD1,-,TGTGCCAGCAGCCGGACAGGGGGCGCGTTGAATGAGCAGTTCTTC,CASSRTGGALNEQFF
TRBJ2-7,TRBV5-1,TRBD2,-,TGCGCCAGCACGGATCGGCGGGGGGGAAACTACGAGCAGTACTTC,CASTDRRGGNYEQYF
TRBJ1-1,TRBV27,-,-,TGTGCCAGCACCAATATTCGACAGAAAGCTTTCTTT,CASTNIRQKAFF
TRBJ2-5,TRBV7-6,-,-,TGTGCCAGCAGCTACCCTAGCGCCCAAGAGACCCAGTACTTC,CASSYPSAQETQYF
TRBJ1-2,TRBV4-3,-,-,TGCGCCAGCAGCCAAAGTTCAGGGTCCCCGTTTTATGGCTACACCTTC,CASSQSSGSPFYGYTF
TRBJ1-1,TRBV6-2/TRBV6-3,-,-,TGTGCCAGCAGTTACTCACGGGGGTACACTGAAGCTTTCTTT,CASSYSRGYTEAFF
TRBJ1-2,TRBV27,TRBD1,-,TGTGCCAGCAGTCAGTTTATGGACAGGGGGTTAGATGGCTACACCTTC,CASSQFMDRGLDGYTF
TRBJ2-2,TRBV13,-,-,TGTGCCAGCAGTCCCACTAGGGATAGAACCGGGGAGCTGTTTTTT,CASSPTRDRTGELFF
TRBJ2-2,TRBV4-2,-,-,TGTGCCAGCAGCCAAGCCCCACCAGCGAATTTGGACACCGGGGAGCTGTTTTTT,CASSQAPPANLDTGELFF
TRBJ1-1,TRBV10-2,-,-,TGCGCCACCGTTCCTCCACCGCGGACACCGAACACTGAAGCTTTCTTT,CATVPPPRTPNTEAFF
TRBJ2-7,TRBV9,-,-,TGTGCCAGCAGCGTAGAGGACAGCACTTCCTACGAGCAGTACTTC,CASSVEDSTSYEQYF
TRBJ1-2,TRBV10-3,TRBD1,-,TGTGCCGCCTCCGGGACAGGGAACTATGGCTACACCTTC,CAASGTGNYGYTF
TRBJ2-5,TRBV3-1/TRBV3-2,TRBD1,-,TGTGCCAGCAGCCATCGGACAGGCCAAGAGACCCAGTACTTC,CASSHRTGQETQYF
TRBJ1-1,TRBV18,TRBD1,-,TGTGCCAGCTCACGAACAGGGGGGGCGAACACTGAAGCTTTCTTT,CASSRTGGANTEAFF
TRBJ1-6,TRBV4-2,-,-,TGTGCCAGCAGCCAAGATAGTGAGGGATCACCCCTCCACTTT,CASSQDSEGSPLHF